Listed below are T cell receptor beta chains from one sample, sequenced in a study of technical replicates of blood from a handful of donors. Generated by immunoSEQ multiplex PCR, the TCRdb table keeps only in-frame clones and is missing some. The sample records roughly 82,000 clones, about 89% being singletons. Material for sequencing was T cells isolated from PBMCs. The receptors originated from a human donor in good health. Both conserved end residues are part of each CDR3. A D gene is named only where the DNA matches it firmly. Some rows mark clone size as missing; the rest say once, few, many or name a class of expanded clone.

D	size	J	V	DNA	CDR3
TRBD1	-	TRBJ2-7	TRBV11-3	TGTGCCAGCAGCTTATGGACAGGGGCCCACAGCTCCTACGAGCAGTACTTC	CASSLWTGAHSSYEQYF
-	once	TRBJ2-7	TRBV11-2	TGTGCCAGCAGCTTTATCGGGACAAGGAACTACGAGCAGTACTTC	CASSFIGTRNYEQYF
-	many	TRBJ2-6	TRBV14	TGTGCCAGCAGCCTACAGGGACCCGGGGCCAACGTCCTGACTTTC	CASSLQGPGANVLTF
TRBD1	once	TRBJ1-3	TRBV6-5	TGTGCCAGCAGTTACGACAGGGGGCAATTGAACACCATATATTTT	CASSYDRGQLNTIYF
-	-	TRBJ2-1	TRBV4-1	TGCGCCAGCAGCCAGTATACTAGCAATGACAATGAGCAGTTCTTC	CASSQYTSNDNEQFF
TRBD1	-	TRBJ1-1	TRBV11-3	TGTGCCAGCAGCCCGGGACAGGGGGCCACTGAAGCTTTCTTT	CASSPGQGATEAFF
TRBD2	-	TRBJ2-1	TRBV6-6	TGTGCCAGCAGTTCGGGGGGAGGGAATGAGCAGTTCTTC	CASSSGGGNEQFF
-	once	TRBJ1-2	TRBV7-9	TGTGCCAGCAGCTTAGGCGTAAACTATGGCTACACCTTC	CASSLGVNYGYTF
-	-	TRBJ2-7	TRBV5-1	TGCGCCAGCAGCAAACTTCAGCGGGCCTACGAGCAGTACTTC	CASSKLQRAYEQYF
TRBD1	-	TRBJ1-1	TRBV6-5	TGTGCCAGCAGTTTCGGACAGGGTGGTCGGGCTTTCTTT	CASSFGQGGRAFF
TRBD2	-	TRBJ2-3	TRBV7-2	TGTGCCAGCAGCTTAGGGATAGCGGGGGGGCTGGCAGATACGCAGTATTTT	CASSLGIAGGLADTQYF
-	-	TRBJ1-1	TRBV11-3	TGTGCCAGCAGCTTATCCCGGGACATGAACACTGAAGCTTTCTTT	CASSLSRDMNTEAFF
TRBD2	-	TRBJ2-3	TRBV27	TGTGCCAGCAGTACTCTAGCGGGGGGGCAAGATACGCAGTATTTT	CASSTLAGGQDTQYF
TRBD2	-	TRBJ2-2	TRBV6-5	TGTGCCAGCAGGGGGACTAGCGGGAAAATCGGGGAGCTGTTTTTT	CASRGTSGKIGELFF
-	-	TRBJ2-7	TRBV11-3	TGTGCCAGCAGCCCCACCCCGTCGGCCTACGAGCAGTACTTC	CASSPTPSAYEQYF
-	-	TRBJ1-1	TRBV28	TGTGCCAGCAGCCACCGGAGTGAAGCTTTCTTT	CASSHRSEAFF
-	few	TRBJ1-1	TRBV9	TGTGCCAGCAGCCCTGTTAACACTGAAGCTTTCTTT	CASSPVNTEAFF
TRBD1	-	TRBJ1-1	TRBV5-1	TGCGCCAGCAGCCGGGACAGGGGTGGGACTGAAGCTTTCTTT	CASSRDRGGTEAFF
-	-	TRBJ2-3	TRBV7-9	TGTGCCAGCAGGTTCAGGGGGGCAATAGATACGCAGTATTTT	CASRFRGAIDTQYF
TRBD2	-	TRBJ2-7	TRBV4-1	TGCGCCAGCAGCCTTCTCTGGACCCCGGGACTAGCGGGAGGGCCCTACGAGCAGTACTTC	CASSLLWTPGLAGGPYEQYF
-	-	TRBJ2-5	TRBV7-9	TGTGCCAGCAGCTCGGCCGAGGAGTTGAGAGAGACCCAGTACTTC	CASSSAEELRETQYF
TRBD2	-	TRBJ2-2	TRBV28	TGTGCGAGCAGCGGCGTGGGAGGGCCTACCGGGGAGCTGTTTTTT	CASSGVGGPTGELFF